This TCR beta chain was obtained from a study of graft-versus-host responses after intestinal transplantation. Background on the study: Among the recipients, transplants were multivisceral, liver-intestinal, or isolated intestinal.

Generated by immunoSEQ multiplex PCR, the TCRdb table keeps only in-frame clones and is missing some. The sample has approximately 90,000 clones, approximately 94% seen once. General study results and limits: Investigators detected GvH clones in recipient marrow, with some emerging earlier in ileum or blood.

Points on this clone: Antigen unknown.

The V end lost 5 bases, the J end lost 1 base, and 14 bases lay between the germline ends. Germline CDR1 MNHNS, CDR2 SASEGT. The CDR3 is 15 residues long. The V gene is TRBV6-1, the J gene TRBJ1-1; tentative D call: TRBD1 (6 bases). This sequence originates from a human donor who received an intestinal transplant. The specimen was unstimulated CD8+ T cells sorted from spleen or lymph node cells, collected before intestinal transplant. This CDR3 reads CASSPGTFSNTEAFF. The CDR3 DNA reads as TGTGCCAGCAGTCCCGGGACATTTTCGAACACTGAAGCTTTCTTT.